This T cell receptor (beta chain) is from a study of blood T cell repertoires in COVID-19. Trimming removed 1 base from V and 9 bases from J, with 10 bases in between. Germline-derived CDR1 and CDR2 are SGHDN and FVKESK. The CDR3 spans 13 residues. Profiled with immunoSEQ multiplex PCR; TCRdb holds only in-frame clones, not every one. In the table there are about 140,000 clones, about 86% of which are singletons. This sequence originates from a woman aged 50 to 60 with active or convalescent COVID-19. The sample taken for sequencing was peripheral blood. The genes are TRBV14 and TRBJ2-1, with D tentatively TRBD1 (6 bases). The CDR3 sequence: CASSQVDRIEQFF. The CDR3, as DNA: TGTGCCAGCAGCCAAGTAGACAGGATTGAGCAGTTCTTC.